This T cell receptor (beta chain) was recovered during a study of cytomegalovirus exposure and HLA in healthy donors. CDR3 length equals 13 residues. CDR1 is WSHSY, CDR2 SAAADI, per germline. Trimming removed 4 bases from V and 6 bases from J; junction bases left unmatched: 4. The primer mix had 60 Vbeta and 13 Jbeta primers. Only in-frame clones appear in the TCRdb table, and some are missing; sequencing was by immunoSEQ multiplex PCR. The sample holds some 35,000 clones; nearly 70% are singletons and the top ten take about 7%. The material sequenced was PBMCs. The chain uses TRBV10-2 and TRBJ1-2; 8 bases match TRBD1. The TCR comes from a man aged 25-45 years in good health and CMV-seronegative. CDR3 coding DNA: TGCGCCAGCAGTGCCCAGGGGGCGGATGGCTACACCTTC. Protein product: CASSAQGADGYTF.